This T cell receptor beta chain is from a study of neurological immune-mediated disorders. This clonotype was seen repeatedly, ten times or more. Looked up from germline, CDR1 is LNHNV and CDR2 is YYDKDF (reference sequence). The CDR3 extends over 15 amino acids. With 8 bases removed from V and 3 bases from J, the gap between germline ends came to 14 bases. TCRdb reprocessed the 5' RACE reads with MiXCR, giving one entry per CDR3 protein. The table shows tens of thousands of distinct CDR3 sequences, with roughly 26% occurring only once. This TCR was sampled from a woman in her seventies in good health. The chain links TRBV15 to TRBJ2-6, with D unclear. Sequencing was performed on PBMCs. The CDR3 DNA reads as TGTGCCACCTCCTTGGGTGGTGGTGGGGCCAACGTCCTGACTTTC. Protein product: CATSLGGGGANVLTF. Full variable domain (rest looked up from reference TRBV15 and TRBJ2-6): DAMVIQNPRYQVTQFGKPVTLSCSQTLNHNVMYWYQQKSSQAPKLLFHYYDKDFNNEADTPDNFQSRRPNTSFCFLDIRSPGLGDTAMYLCATSLGGGGANVLTFGAGSRLTVL.